These T cell receptor beta chains were read from a single sample in a study of cytomegalovirus exposure and HLA in healthy donors. Clones were sequenced by immunoSEQ multiplex PCR, and TCRdb holds only the in-frame ones, with some missing. This table holds 200,000 to 250,000 clones, approximately 83% found once. Material: PBMCs. Every receptor here comes from a boy aged 2 to 10 in good health and CMV-seronegative. The CDR3 runs from the conserved cysteine through the conserved F or W. D genes are given only for firm matches. Size is omitted from some rows. Given values are once, few, many or a class for expanded clones.

clone size	V gene	D gene	J gene	CDR3 DNA	CDR3 protein
NA	TRBV27	TRBD1	TRBJ1-2	TGTGCCAGCAGTTTATCGGGACAGCTCTATGGCTACACCTTC	CASSLSGQLYGYTF
NA	TRBV11-2	TRBD2	TRBJ2-3	TGTGCCAGCAGCTTGTGGGGGCGGGGGGGCCCCGATACGCAGTATTTT	CASSLWGRGGPDTQYF
NA	TRBV9	TRBD1	TRBJ1-2	TGTGCCAGCAGCGTAGACGGGGGACAGGGCTATGGCTACACCTTC	CASSVDGGQGYGYTF
NA	TRBV5-1	NA	TRBJ2-1	TGCGCCAGCAGCTTGAAGAGGGAGAACAATGAGCAGTTCTTC	CASSLKRENNEQFF
NA	TRBV12-2	NA	TRBJ2-7	TGTGCAAGTCGCTTCCCCTGGGGGCTAGCGGGAGTGCGGGAGCAGTACTTC	CASRFPWGLAGVREQYF
NA	TRBV7-9	TRBD1	TRBJ2-5	TGTGCCAGCAGCTTAGAGGGGACAGGGGGCAAGGAGACCCAGTACTTC	CASSLEGTGGKETQYF
NA	TRBV12-5	TRBD1	TRBJ1-2	TGTGCTAGTGGTTCGTCCCGTGCAGGGGGCCACTATGGCTACACCTTC	CASGSSRAGGHYGYTF
NA	TRBV12-5	NA	TRBJ2-2	TGTGCTAGTGGTTTGGTAGGGGTAGGGGAGCTGTTTTTT	CASGLVGVGELFF
NA	TRBV4-1	TRBD1	TRBJ2-5	TGCGCCAGCAGCCAGCCGACAGGGCAAGAGACCCAGTACTTC	CASSQPTGQETQYF
few	TRBV5-6	TRBD1	TRBJ1-1	TGTGCCAGCAGCTTTGTCTCGGGACAGATCATGAACACTGAAGCTTTCTTT	CASSFVSGQIMNTEAFF
NA	TRBV7-9	TRBD1	TRBJ2-5	TGTGCCAGCAGCTTAAGGGACAGGGAGACCCAGTACTTC	CASSLRDRETQYF
NA	TRBV2	TRBD2	TRBJ2-1	TGTGCCAGCAGCGACCGGAGCGGGGGGCCTTACAATGAGCAGTTCTTC	CASSDRSGGPYNEQFF
NA	TRBV29-1	NA	TRBJ2-1	TGCAGCCTACAAGCCCCTGAACAGGGCCCTTTCTACAATGAGCAGTTCTTC	CSLQAPEQGPFYNEQFF
once	TRBV5-5	TRBD1	TRBJ1-5	TGTGCCAGCAGCCCGGACAGGGACCGATATAGCAATCAGCCCCAGCATTTT	CASSPDRDRYSNQPQHF
once	TRBV5-4	NA	TRBJ1-1	TGTGCCAGCAGCTGGGGGGGACCGGAGGCTTTCTTT	CASSWGGPEAFF
NA	TRBV7-9	TRBD1	TRBJ2-5	TGTGCCAGCAGCCCGGGACAGGGGAGTGGAACCCAGTACTTC	CASSPGQGSGTQYF
NA	TRBV6-6	TRBD2	TRBJ2-7	TGTGCCAGCAACACGGGACTAGCGGGATCCTACGAGCAGTACTTC	CASNTGLAGSYEQYF
NA	TRBV7-8	NA	TRBJ1-2	TGTGCCAGCAGCTTTCGGAGGGGCGGCTATGGCTACACCTTC	CASSFRRGGYGYTF
NA	TRBV2	NA	TRBJ2-1	TGTGCCGGAGAAAGCTGGGTGCAGTTCTTC	CAGESWVQFF
NA	TRBV27	TRBD2	TRBJ2-2	TGTGCCAGCAGTTTACGAGCGGGAGGGCCCTTCGCGGCAGGAGGCACCGGGGAGCTGTTTTTT	CASSLRAGGPFAAGGTGELFF
NA	TRBV2	NA	TRBJ2-7	TGTGCCAGCAGTGGCTCTGGAACAGGGACCTACGAGCAGTACTTC	CASSGSGTGTYEQYF
NA	TRBV28	TRBD2	TRBJ2-1	TGTGCCAGCAGCACAAACAGCGGGAGAAAGGCCGATGAGCAGTTCTTC	CASSTNSGRKADEQFF
NA	TRBV9	NA	TRBJ2-1	TGTGCCAGCAGCCGGACAGCCTACGTCCTGAGCTCCTACAATGAGCAGTTCTTC	CASSRTAYVLSSYNEQFF
NA	TRBV23-1	NA	TRBJ2-7	TGCGCCAGCGGTTCGAGGAGACCCTACGAGCAGTACTTC	CASGSRRPYEQYF
NA	TRBV14	NA	TRBJ1-1	TGTGCCAGCAGCCAAGATCGGGGGAGGAACACTGAAGCTTTCTTT	CASSQDRGRNTEAFF
NA	TRBV30	TRBD1	TRBJ2-1	TGTGCCTGGAGTGTAGGGGACAGGGGGATCATAGAGCAGTTCTTC	CAWSVGDRGIIEQFF
NA	TRBV4-2	TRBD2	TRBJ2-2	TGTGCCAGCAGCCAAGATGGGACTAGTAGGACCGGGGAGCTGTTTTTT	CASSQDGTSRTGELFF
few	TRBV5-1	NA	TRBJ2-3	TGCGCCAGCAGCGGGCGCGACCCCTCAACAGATACGCAGTATTTT	CASSGRDPSTDTQYF